These 24 T cell receptor beta chains were all obtained from the same sample, sequenced in a study of blood T cell repertoires in COVID-19. Using immunoSEQ multiplex PCR, the repertoire was profiled, and TCRdb retains in-frame clones only, with some absent. The table has hundreds of thousands of clones, around 85% seen once. Sequenced input: peripheral blood. The receptors were gathered from a human donor in a cohort sampled during active COVID-19.

V gene TRBV11-3 combines with J gene TRBJ2-2; D is unclear. The CDR3 has 16 amino acids. The ends were cut back, 3 bases at V and 6 bases at J, with 17 bases in the middle. In germline, CDR1 is SGHNT, CDR2 YENEEA. The CDR3 coding sequence is TGTGCCAGCAGCTTTTACTTGAAGCTCAGGTCCGGGGAGCTGTTTTTT. Protein sequence: CASSFYLKLRSGELFF.

This sequence joins TRBV5-4 and TRBJ2-1; 10 bases fit TRBD2. The CDR3 contains 15 residues. Trimming removed 2 bases from V and 4 bases from J; junction bases left unmatched: 3. Germline loops: CDR1 SGHNT, CDR2 YYREEE (reference sequence). This CDR3 is CASSLGTSVYNEQFF. Here the CDR3 DNA reads TGTGCCAGCAGCTTAGGGACTAGCGTATACAATGAGCAGTTCTTC. Filled out from reference TRBV5-4 and TRBJ2-1, the complete variable domain reads ETGVTQSPTHLIKTRGQQVTLRCSSQSGHNTVSWYQQALGQGPQFIFQYYREEENGRGNFPPRFSGLQFPNYSSELNVNALELDDSALYLCASSLGTSVYNEQFFGPGTRLTVL.

This chain connects TRBV9 to TRBJ1-1, with D possibly TRBD1 on 6 matching bases. The CDR3 is made up of 12 amino acids. With 4 bases removed from V and 8 bases from J, the gap between germline ends came to 12 bases. CDR1 is SGDLS and CDR2 is YYNGEE in the germline V gene. This CDR3 reads CASSSRGEEAFF. DNA of the CDR3: TGTGCCAGCAGCAGCAGGGGTGAAGAAGCTTTCTTT.

This clone was detected once. DNA for the CDR3: TGTGCCAGCAGGCTAGACGGGACACTTAACTATGGCTACACCTTC. It codes for CASRLDGTLNYGYTF. The rearrangement uses TRBV7-9 and TRBJ1-2, with a possible D match to TRBD1 (6 bases). V lost 6 bases and J lost 1, with 15 bases in between. The CDR3 extends over 15 amino acids. CDR1 is SEHNR and CDR2 is FQNEAQ in the germline V gene (reference sequence).

The chain joins TRBV7-9 to TRBJ2-3, with TRBD2 identical over 8 bases. The length of the CDR3 is 13 residues. V lost 5 bases and J lost 14; bases outside the gene matches: 12. Germline V CDR1 and CDR2: SEHNR, FQNEAQ (reference sequence). CDR3 DNA sequence: TGTGCCAGCAGCCCCCCCGGGACTAGTGGTCCGTATTTT. Protein sequence: CASSPPGTSGPYF.

The rearrangement joins TRBV7-3 to TRBJ2-5; 10 bases align to TRBD1. The germline V gene has CDR1 SGHTA and CDR2 FQGTGA. V lost 5 bases, J lost 9 bases, and 9 bases stayed unmatched. The CDR3 is made up of 14 amino acids. As DNA, the CDR3 is TGTGCCAGCAGCCAAGAGAGCGGACAGGGGGCCCAGTACTTC. It codes for CASSQESGQGAQYF. The entire variable domain, with the rest obtained from reference TRBV7-3 and TRBJ2-5, is as follows: GAGVSQTPSNKVTEKGKYVELRCDPISGHTALYWYRQSLGQGPEFLIYFQGTGAADDSGLPNDRFFAVRPEGSVSTLKIQRTERGDSAVYLCASSQESGQGAQYFGPGTRLLVL.

V usage is TRBV4-2 and J usage is TRBJ1-2, with 8 bases matching TRBD1. Germline lookup yields CDR1 LGHNA and CDR2 YNFKEQ. The CDR3 length is 14 residues. V lost 4 bases to trimming and J lost 4 bases; unmatched junction nucleotides: 5. This CDR3 reads CASSPRQGSYGYTF. CDR3 in DNA: TGTGCCAGCAGCCCCCGACAGGGGAGCTATGGCTACACCTTC.

V and J are TRBV29-1 and TRBJ1-1; D is ambiguous. This CDR3 is 12 amino acids long. Trimming removed 7 bases from V and 7 bases from J, with 16 bases in between. Germline V gene data show CDR1 as SQVTM and CDR2 as ANQGSEA. The CDR3 DNA sequence: TGCAGCGCCCGGGGAGGGAGCGGTGAAGCTTTCTTT. Protein: CSARGGSGEAFF.

The count of this clone is one. The rearrangement uses TRBV19 and TRBJ1-4; 8 nucleotides match TRBD1. Per the germline V gene, CDR1 is LNHDA and CDR2 is SQIVND (reference sequence). This CDR3 is built from 17 residues. V shed 3 bases, J shed 6 bases, and the junction held 12 bases outside the gene matches. The CDR3 is CASSIALEDRVDEKLFF. In nucleotides, the CDR3 is TGTGCCAGTAGTATTGCCCTCGAGGACAGGGTTGATGAAAAACTGTTTTTT. The whole variable domain, remainder taken from reference TRBV19 and TRBJ1-4, is DGGITQSPKYLFRKEGQNVTLSCEQNLNHDAMYWYRQDPGQGLRLIYYSQIVNDFQKGDIAEGYSVSREKKESFPLTVTSAQKNPTAFYLCASSIALEDRVDEKLFFGSGTQLSVL.

CDR3 loop: CASSLAAGIGNTIYF. CDR3 in DNA: TGTGCCAGCAGCTTAGCAGCAGGGATAGGAAACACCATATATTTT. V and J are TRBV11-2 and TRBJ1-3; possibly TRBD1 for D (5 bases). This CDR3 comprises 15 residues. Trimming stripped 1 base from V and 4 bases from J, with 11 bases between. CDR1 and CDR2 (germline): SGHAT, FQNNGV.

The genes are TRBV3-1 (or the pseudogene TRBV3-2) and TRBJ1-1, with 8 nucleotides matching TRBD1. Trimming took 8 bases from V and 12 from J; bases not matched to a gene: 11. The CDR3 has 12 amino acids. Germline V gene lookup returns CDR1 LGHDT and CDR2 YNNKEL (reference sequence). The DNA of the CDR3 is TGTGCCAGCGGAGCAGGGGGCGCGAGGACTTTCTTT. Protein sequence: CASGAGGARTFF.

V gene TRBV10-3 combines with J gene TRBJ2-7; a weak D match, TRBD1 (5 bases). The CDR3 length is 13 residues. Trimming shortened V by 7 bases and J by 0 bases, and 10 bases separated the two germline ends. CDR1 and CDR2 from the germline V gene are ENHRY and SYGVKD. The CDR3 loop reads CAIKGRDSYEQYF. Here the CDR3 DNA reads TGTGCCATCAAGGGCAGGGACTCCTACGAGCAGTACTTC.

The rearrangement joins TRBV7-9 to TRBJ1-5; 8 bases agree with TRBD1. Germline CDR1 SEHNR, CDR2 FQNEAQ (reference sequence). This CDR3 has 18 amino acids. V dropped 1 base and J dropped 5; count of bases not matched to a gene: 13. CDR3 sequence reads: CASSLVLPGQVFHQPQHF. CDR3 nucleotide sequence: TGTGCCAGCAGCTTAGTGCTGCCGGGACAGGTCTTTCATCAGCCCCAGCATTTT.

This chain joins TRBV27 and TRBJ1-2, with D hard to call. Trimming removed 6 bases from V and 8 bases from J, with 13 bases in between. This CDR3 has 12 residues. Germline CDR1 is MNHEY and CDR2 is SMNVEV (reference sequence). The CDR3 protein is CASRYADGGYTF. Here the CDR3 DNA reads TGTGCCAGCAGGTACGCGGATGGGGGCTACACCTTC.

The V gene is TRBV6-5, the J gene TRBJ1-3; weak D call: TRBD1 (5 bases). Germline V gene sequence: CDR1 MNHEY, CDR2 SVGAGI. The V and J ends lost 5 bases and 8 bases respectively, with 10 bases between them. The CDR3 extends over 12 amino acids. The CDR3: CASSIRVDTIYF. The CDR3 DNA reads as TGTGCCAGCAGTATCAGGGTAGACACCATATATTTT.

The sample holds one count of this clone. The chain has TRBV4-2 and TRBJ1-2; D possibly corresponds to TRBD1 (6 bases). Per germline, CDR1 LGHNA and CDR2 YNFKEQ. This CDR3 has 16 residues. The ends were cut back, 1 base at V and 2 bases at J, with 14 bases in the middle. The CDR3 spells CASSQGGSGVNYGYTF. DNA of the CDR3: TGTGCCAGCAGCCAAGGTGGATCAGGGGTAAACTATGGCTACACCTTC.

CDR3 loop: CAWRKLGTGGTEAFF. The CDR3 coding sequence is TGTGCCTGGAGAAAGTTAGGGACAGGAGGGACTGAAGCTTTCTTT. The chain has TRBV30 and TRBJ1-1, with 8 bases matching TRBD1. Trimming removed 3 bases from V and 5 bases from J; junction bases left unmatched: 11. Germline CDR1 GTSNPN, CDR2 SVGIG (reference sequence). The CDR3 is 15 amino acids.

This chain joins TRBV10-2 and TRBJ2-2; 11 positions match TRBD2. V lost 4 bases, J lost 1 base, and 2 bases stayed unmatched. Germline CDR1 and CDR2: WSHSY and SAAADI. The CDR3 extends over 16 amino acids. The CDR3 DNA reads TGCGCCAGCAGTGGGGGACTAGCGGAGAACACCGGGGAGCTGTTTTTT. Protein product: CASSGGLAENTGELFF.

CDR3 DNA sequence: TGCGCCAGCTCAGTGACATCGAGCTCCTATAATTCACCCCTCCACTTT. This gives the protein CASSVTSSSYNSPLHF. V gene TRBV10-2 combines with J gene TRBJ1-6; D is unresolved. This CDR3 is 16 amino acids long. Germline CDR1 reads WSHSY; CDR2 reads SAAADI. The germline V and J ends were trimmed by 8 bases and 0 bases, with 14 bases remaining between them.

The CDR3 region is CASSYPLGTGGTEAFF. CDR3 DNA sequence: TGTGCCAGCAGTTACCCCCTTGGGACCGGGGGGACTGAAGCTTTCTTT. This rearrangement joins TRBV6-5 to TRBJ1-1, with D possibly matching TRBD1 (5 bases). CDR1 and CDR2 (germline): MNHEY, SVGAGI. Trimming pared 2 bases from V and 5 bases from J, leaving 18 bases between. This CDR3 has 16 amino acids.

The table lists this clone with a few counts. This rearrangement joins TRBV18 to TRBJ1-1, with 7 positions matching TRBD1. Germline CDR1 KGHSH, CDR2 LQKENI. The CDR3 runs 12 residues. J lost 5 bases, V lost 4 bases, and 1 base had no gene match. This chain's CDR3 is CASSQGQTEAFF. CDR3 nucleotide sequence: TGTGCCAGCTCACAGGGACAGACTGAAGCTTTCTTT. The variable domain in full, completed from reference TRBV18 and TRBJ1-1, reads NAGVMQNPRHLVRRRGQEARLRCSPMKGHSHVYWYRQLPEEGLKFMVYLQKENIIDESGMPKERFSAEFPKEGPSILRIQQVVRGDSAAYFCASSQGQTEAFFGQGTRLTVV.

Concerning this clone: Other DNA sequences in this sample translate to the same CDR3. The V and J genes are TRBV12-3 or TRBV12-4 and TRBJ1-1; TRBD1 might be the D (5 bases). Trimming took off 3 bases at V and 4 bases at J, with 9 bases between the two ends. This CDR3 has 13 amino acids. The CDR3 nucleotides read TGTGCCAGCAGTTTGGGGGGTTTCACTGAAGCTTTCTTT. Translating it yields CASSLGGFTEAFF.

The gene calls are TRBV6-1 and TRBJ1-1, with 10 bases that match TRBD1. Per germline, CDR1 MNHNS and CDR2 SASEGT. This CDR3 is built from 16 residues. Trimming at V came to 7 bases and at J to 4 bases, leaving 12 bases not matched to a gene. The CDR3 DNA sequence: TGTGCCAGCAATGAGGGGACAGGGGTTGTTGGCACTGAAGCTTTCTTT. Residues: CASNEGTGVVGTEAFF.

As regards this clone: Additional DNA sequences in this sample encode the identical CDR3. The J gene is TRBJ1-6, the V gene TRBV27; no clear D gene. The V end lost 2 bases, the J end lost 7 bases, and 3 bases lay between the germline ends. The V gene's germline CDR1 is MNHEY and CDR2 SMNVEV (reference sequence). This CDR3 spans 12 amino acids. CDR3 sequence: CASSLQNSPLHF. CDR3 DNA sequence: TGTGCCAGCAGTTTACAAAATTCACCCCTCCACTTT.